A single sample is the source of the 30 T cell receptor beta chains below, sequenced in a study of Ad26.COV2.S vaccination and SARS-CoV-2 variants. TCRdb keeps only in-frame clones here, not all; method: immunoSEQ multiplex PCR. The sample has 300,000 to 450,000 clones; 92% are singletons. This material consisted of peripheral blood, taken after recovery from COVID-19. The receptors here all came from a human donor who had recovered from COVID-19.

The chain links TRBV5-5 to TRBJ1-1; no firm D call. The CDR3 covers 15 residues. CDR1 SGHKS and CDR2 YYEKEE come from the germline V gene (reference sequence). V lost 6 bases to trimming and J lost 1 base, with 16 bases between them. The chain's CDR3 is CASTLTTRANTEAFF. CDR3 DNA sequence: TGTGCCAGCACTCTCACCACAAGGGCGAACACTGAAGCTTTCTTT.

The V call is TRBV7-9, the J call TRBJ2-5; D perhaps matches TRBD1 (6 bases). The V gene's germline CDR1 is SEHNR and CDR2 FQNEAQ (reference sequence). This CDR3 comprises 16 residues. Trimming removed 5 bases at V and 2 bases at J, with 18 bases between. CDR3 residues: CASSPRLRGSQETQYF. The CDR3 DNA is TGTGCCAGCAGCCCCCGTTTGAGGGGGAGTCAAGAGACCCAGTACTTC.

CDR3 nucleotides: TGTGCCTCGCGGGAGGGCGGGGGACGGGGTGGCTACACCTTC. Residues: CASREGGGRGGYTF. The chain couples TRBV2 to TRBJ1-2, with D perhaps matching TRBD1 (5 bases). Per germline, CDR1 SNHLY and CDR2 FYNNEI. Trimming removed 11 bases at V and 7 bases at J, with 23 bases between. The CDR3 totals 14 residues. The full variable domain, its missing parts supplied by reference TRBV2 and TRBJ1-2, is EPEVTQTPSHQVTQMGQEVILRCVPISNHLYFYWYRQILGQKVEFLVSFYNNEISEKSEIFDDQFSVERPDGSNFTLKIRSTKLEDSAMYFCASREGGGRGGYTFGSGTRLTVV.

This chain joins TRBV6-5 and TRBJ2-3; either TRBD1 or TRBD2 may supply D (5 bases each). The germline V gene has CDR1 MNHEY and CDR2 SVGAGI. The CDR3 loop spans 15 amino acids. Deletions cut 6 bases from V and 2 bases from J, with 15 bases between. The CDR3 here is CASRRAGTPTDTQYF. In nucleotides, the CDR3 is TGTGCCAGCAGGAGAGCCGGGACCCCCACAGATACGCAGTATTTT.

The chain uses TRBV5-6 and TRBJ2-7; D is possibly TRBD1 or TRBD2 (5 bases each). The CDR3 spans 13 residues. V lost 4 bases and J lost 3, with 11 bases in between. The germline V gene has CDR1 SGHDT and CDR2 YYEEEE. The CDR3 is CASSRGRNYEQYF. CDR3 sequence (DNA): TGTGCCAGCAGCAGGGGACGGAACTACGAGCAGTACTTC.

This chain uses TRBV6-5 with TRBJ1-5, with D possibly being TRBD1 (6 bases). Germline CDR1 reads MNHEY; CDR2 reads SVGAGI. Trimming took 5 bases from V and 0 from J, leaving 8 bases between them. This CDR3 has 14 amino acids. CDR3 bases: TGTGCCAGCAGTCCAGGGGATAGCAATCAGCCCCAGCATTTT. Amino acids: CASSPGDSNQPQHF.

The CDR3, as DNA: TGCGCCAGCAGCCAACAACAGGGTTACGAGCAGTACTTC. This gives the protein CASSQQQGYEQYF. V usage is TRBV4-1 and J usage is TRBJ2-7; tentatively, D is TRBD1 (6 bases). The germline gives CDR1 MGHRA, CDR2 YSYEKL. Trimming took off 2 bases at V and 4 bases at J, with 9 bases between the two ends. CDR3 length: 13 amino acids.

The V gene is TRBV5-4, the J gene TRBJ1-2; 8 bases are a match to TRBD1. The germline V gene encodes CDR1 SGHNT and CDR2 YYREEE (reference sequence). J lost 4 bases, V lost 4 bases, and 6 bases had no gene match. This CDR3 comprises 14 residues. CDR3 in amino acids: CASSLGQGGYGYTF. Written as DNA, the CDR3 is TGTGCCAGCAGCCTTGGACAGGGAGGCTATGGCTACACCTTC. The whole variable domain, remainder taken from reference TRBV5-4 and TRBJ1-2, is ETGVTQSPTHLIKTRGQQVTLRCSSQSGHNTVSWYQQALGQGPQFIFQYYREEENGRGNFPPRFSGLQFPNYSSELNVNALELDDSALYLCASSLGQGGYGYTFGSGTRLTVV.

This clone was detected only a few times. The identical CDR3 is also encoded by other nucleotide sequences in the sample. This chain links TRBV6-2 or TRBV6-3 with TRBJ1-2; D is unclear. Germline V gene lookup returns CDR1 MNHEY and CDR2 SVGEGT. Trimming stripped 3 bases from V and 4 bases from J, with 3 bases between. There are 11 residues in the CDR3. The CDR3 spells CASSYGYGYTF. The CDR3 DNA follows: TGTGCCAGCAGTTATGGCTATGGCTACACCTTC.

The rearrangement uses TRBV7-9 and TRBJ1-3; no firm D call. CDR3 length equals 14 residues. The germline gives CDR1 SEHNR, CDR2 FQNEAQ (reference sequence). Between the trimmed V and J ends, which lost 3 bases and 7 bases, there was a span of 13 bases. CDR3 sequence (DNA): TGTGCCAGCAGCTTGAAAGGGCTCCGGAACACCATATATTTT. Encoded protein: CASSLKGLRNTIYF.

This chain joins TRBV5-1 and TRBJ2-1; a weak D match, TRBD1 (6 bases). The germline V gene encodes CDR1 SGHRS and CDR2 YFSETQ. There are 13 residues in the CDR3. The germline V and J ends were trimmed by 5 bases and 5 bases, with 11 bases remaining between them. The CDR3 reads CASRPGQNNEQFF. The DNA of the CDR3 is TGCGCCAGCAGGCCGGGACAAAACAATGAGCAGTTCTTC.

The rearrangement joins TRBV6-5 to TRBJ2-1; D tentatively fits TRBD1 or TRBD2 (5 bases each). This CDR3 has 15 residues. The V end was cut by 2 bases, the J end by 4 bases, with 12 bases between. Germline V CDR1 and CDR2: MNHEY, SVGAGI. CDR3 protein: CASSYGTELYNEQFF. In nucleotides, the CDR3 is TGTGCCAGCAGTTACGGGACGGAACTTTACAATGAGCAGTTCTTC.

This chain uses TRBV5-4 with TRBJ2-2, with unresolved D. The CDR3 covers 13 residues. The germline CDR1 and CDR2 sequences are SGHNT and YYREEE (reference sequence). V was trimmed by 6 bases and J by 7 bases, leaving 13 bases between them. DNA of the CDR3: TGTGCCAGCACCTTACTGGGCGACGGGGAGCTGTTTTTT. It yields the protein CASTLLGDGELFF.

This rearrangement joins TRBV5-1 to TRBJ2-7, with 7 bases aligning to TRBD1. Germline V lookup: CDR1 SGHRS, CDR2 YFSETQ. Trimming removed 4 bases from V and 0 bases from J; junction bases left unmatched: 4. This CDR3 has 14 amino acids. CDR3 coding DNA: TGCGCCAGCAGCGGACAGGCCACCTCCTACGAGCAGTACTTC. Residues: CASSGQATSYEQYF.

The rearrangement links TRBV20-1 to TRBJ1-2; 8 nucleotides agree with TRBD1. V gave up 3 bases and J gave up 5 bases; unmatched junction bases: 17. CDR1 and CDR2 (germline): DFQATT, SNEGSKA (reference sequence). This CDR3 is built from 17 residues. The CDR3 sequence is CSASGSDRAILRYGYTF. The DNA for the CDR3 is TGCAGTGCTAGTGGCTCGGACAGGGCAATACTCCGTTATGGCTACACCTTC.

The CDR3 protein is CASTGKTQYF. CDR3 nucleotides: TGCGCCAGCACTGGGAAGACCCAGTACTTC. This chain connects TRBV5-1 to TRBJ2-5, with D unclear. This CDR3 contains 10 residues. Germline loops: CDR1 SGHRS, CDR2 YFSETQ. With 6 bases removed from V and 6 bases from J, the gap between germline ends came to 6 bases.

CDR3 nucleotides: TGTGCCAGCAGTTATCGGATCTCGGGACACCTCACAGATACGCAGTATTTT. Its translation is CASSYRISGHLTDTQYF. The chain links TRBV6-2 or TRBV6-3 to TRBJ2-3; a weak D match, TRBD1 (6 bases). CDR3 size: 17 residues. CDR1 is MNHEY, CDR2 SVGEGT, per germline. V gave up 3 bases and J gave up 2 bases, with 18 bases separating them.

To note about this clone: Other nucleotide sequences from this sample produce the same CDR3. This chain links TRBV19 with TRBJ1-5; no clear D. Trimming pared 3 bases from V and 0 bases from J, leaving 9 bases between. CDR1 is LNHDA, CDR2 SQIVND, per germline (reference sequence). The CDR3 runs 15 residues. DNA of the CDR3: TGTGCCAGTAGTATTTGGGGTAATAGCAATCAGCCCCAGCATTTT. Protein sequence: CASSIWGNSNQPQHF.

The chain employs TRBV7-6 and TRBJ1-5; no reliable D call. CDR3 length: 11 residues. From germline, CDR1 is SGHVS and CDR2 FNYEAQ. The V end was cut by 11 bases, the J end by 7 bases, with 12 bases between. The CDR3: CASGTGQPQHF. The CDR3 DNA is TGTGCCTCCGGAACGGGGCAGCCCCAGCATTTT.

The rearrangement uses TRBV10-2 and TRBJ1-1; D gene ambiguous. Trimming cost V 0 bases and J 8 bases, with 13 bases left between them. In germline, CDR1 is WSHSY, CDR2 SAAADI. The CDR3 extends over 14 amino acids. In DNA, the CDR3 is TGCGCCAGCAGTGAGTCGATAGGGATGAGCGAAGCTTTCTTT. Its protein product is CASSESIGMSEAFF.

This chain joins TRBV6-5 and TRBJ1-2, with no clear D. The germline gives CDR1 MNHEY, CDR2 SVGAGI. The V and J ends lost 5 bases and 2 bases respectively, with 6 bases between them. The CDR3 spans 12 residues. CDR3 sequence (DNA): TGTGCCAGCAGTCCGACAAACTATGGCTACACCTTC. Encoded protein: CASSPTNYGYTF.

The gene calls are TRBV19 and TRBJ1-5; 10 nucleotides align to TRBD1. CDR1 is LNHDA, CDR2 SQIVND, per germline (reference sequence). Unmatched junction bases numbered 6, after V lost 3 bases and J lost 4 bases. CDR3 length: 16 amino acids. This CDR3 is CASSIEDRGVNQPQHF. Here the CDR3 DNA reads TGTGCCAGTAGTATCGAGGACAGGGGGGTAAATCAGCCCCAGCATTTT.

J is TRBJ2-2 and V is TRBV19, with TRBD2 matching 10 bases. CDR1 is LNHDA and CDR2 is SQIVND in the germline V gene (reference sequence). The CDR3 contains 17 residues. The V gene end was trimmed by 7 bases and the J gene end by 2 bases; junction bases not matched to a gene: 10. CDR3 protein: CASNRVAGGHNTGELFF. The CDR3 nucleotides read TGTGCCAGTAACCGGGTAGCGGGGGGTCATAACACCGGGGAGCTGTTTTTT.

The chain is built from TRBV5-6 and TRBJ2-2; the D gene is possibly TRBD1 (5 bases). The V gene lost 3 bases and the J gene lost 3 bases, with 24 bases spanning the gap. This CDR3 is 19 amino acids long. The germline CDR1 and CDR2 sequences are SGHDT and YYEEEE. CDR3 coding DNA: TGTGCCAGCAGCTCGTGGGGCAGGCCGTCAGATGGGGACACCGGGGAGCTGTTTTTT. It encodes CASSSWGRPSDGDTGELFF.

The CDR3 loop is CASSNTGFAEAFF. CDR3 nucleotide sequence: TGTGCCAGTAGTAACACAGGGTTCGCTGAAGCTTTCTTT. The chain is built from TRBV19 and TRBJ1-1; a possible D gene is TRBD1 (6 bases). Trimming removed 4 bases from V and 6 bases from J, with 12 bases in between. The CDR3 loop spans 13 amino acids. Germline CDR1 reads LNHDA; CDR2 reads SQIVND (reference sequence).

V and J are TRBV5-6 and TRBJ1-1; no clear D gene. The V and J ends lost 5 bases and 5 bases respectively, with 22 bases between them. The CDR3 has 16 residues. From germline, CDR1 is SGHDT and CDR2 YYEEEE. The CDR3 region has the DNA TGTGCCAGCAGTTCGTGGGCTAGGAGGGAAGGTACTGAAGCTTTCTTT. Its translation: CASSSWARREGTEAFF. Supplemented by reference TRBV5-6 and TRBJ1-1, the full variable domain reads DAGVTQSPTHLIKTRGQQVTLRCSPKSGHDTVSWYQQALGQGPQFIFQYYEEEERQRGNFPDRFSGHQFPNYSSELNVNALLLGDSALYLCASSSWARREGTEAFFGQGTRLTVV.

J is TRBJ1-1 and V is TRBV24-1; D uncertain. Between the trimmed V and J ends, which lost 7 bases and 4 bases, there was a span of 12 bases. Germline-derived CDR1 and CDR2 are KGHDR and SFDVKD. The CDR3 is made up of 13 amino acids. The CDR3 is CATRSAAGTEAFF. The CDR3 DNA reads TGTGCCACCAGGTCGGCTGCAGGCACTGAAGCTTTCTTT.

The chain uses TRBV9 and TRBJ2-2; TRBD2 matches at 7 bases. The CDR3 consists of 14 residues. Trimming removed 4 bases from V and 7 bases from J; junction bases left unmatched: 7. Germline CDR1 SGDLS, CDR2 YYNGEE. CDR3 loop: CASSRRLAGGELFF. The CDR3 DNA is TGTGCCAGCAGCCGGAGACTAGCTGGCGGGGAGCTGTTTTTT.

CDR3 residues: CASSLEGTVSYEQYF. CDR3 DNA sequence: TGCGCCAGCAGCTTGGAGGGGACGGTCTCCTACGAGCAGTACTTC. The chain recombines TRBV5-1 with TRBJ2-7, with D perhaps being TRBD1 or TRBD2 (5 bases each). Per germline, CDR1 SGHRS and CDR2 YFSETQ. V lost 0 bases and J 0 bases, leaving 10 bases between the germline ends. The CDR3 has 15 amino acids. Full variable domain (outside the CDR3, taken from reference TRBV5-1 and TRBJ2-7): KAGVTQTPRYLIKTRGQQVTLSCSPISGHRSVSWYQQTPGQGLQFLFEYFSETQRNKGNFPGRFSGRQFSNSRSEMNVSTLELGDSALYLCASSLEGTVSYEQYFGPGTRLTVT.

The chain links TRBV10-3 to TRBJ1-1, with 7 bases lining up with TRBD1. Looked up from germline, CDR1 is ENHRY and CDR2 is SYGVKD. Trimming cost V 3 bases and J 6 bases; bases outside gene matches: 10. This CDR3 spans 15 amino acids. The CDR3 nucleotides are TGTGCCATCAGTGAAACAGGGGCAGGGTTGGCTGAAGCTTTCTTT. This codes for CAISETGAGLAEAFF.